These T cell receptor beta chains were read from a single sample in a study of beta chain features in type 1 diabetes. Some clones are missing from TCRdb's copy, which holds only in-frame ones; the method was immunoSEQ multiplex PCR. The sample holds 250,000 to 300,000 clones; under 8.5% are singletons and the top ten take more than 0.9%. Sequencing input: central memory CD4+ T cells from blood. Receptors were obtained from a woman between 18 and 29 years old in good health. CDR3s include the opening cysteine and the closing phenylalanine or tryptophan. A D gene is named only where the DNA matches it firmly. Clone sizes are given selectively: once, few, many, or a class where the clone is expanded.

V gene	D gene	J gene	CDR3 length	clone size	CDR3 protein	CDR3 DNA
TRBV5-6	.	TRBJ2-1	15	.	CASSLWRGAYNEQFF	TGTGCCAGCAGCTTGTGGAGGGGCGCCTACAATGAGCAGTTCTTC
TRBV28	TRBD1	TRBJ1-1	13	few	CASSIQGLGEAFF	TGTGCCAGCAGTATACAGGGGCTGGGGGAAGCTTTCTTT
TRBV5-6	TRBD1	TRBJ2-1	16	.	CASSLDPGGFYNEQFF	TGTGCCAGCAGCTTGGATCCAGGGGGCTTCTACAATGAGCAGTTCTTC
TRBV5-1	.	TRBJ2-1	16	few	CASSLSQGGWINEQFF	TGCGCCAGCAGCTTGTCACAGGGTGGTTGGATAAATGAGCAGTTCTTC
TRBV4-2	.	TRBJ2-1	13	.	CASSLSRSHEQFF	TGTGCCAGCAGCCTATCAAGGAGTCACGAGCAGTTCTTC
TRBV10-3	TRBD1	TRBJ1-2	15	.	CAISDLQGADYGYTF	TGTGCCATCAGTGACTTACAGGGGGCTGACTATGGCTACACCTTC
TRBV28	.	TRBJ1-1	16	.	CASSLSGLKRNTEAFF	TGTGCCAGCAGTTTGTCCGGGCTTAAAAGAAACACTGAAGCTTTCTTT
TRBV9	TRBD1	TRBJ2-2	19	few	CASSVGLQTGGTYTGELFF	TGTGCCAGCAGCGTAGGACTGCAGACAGGGGGTACCTACACCGGGGAGCTGTTTTTT
TRBV7-9	TRBD1	TRBJ2-6	14	few	CASSPRQGDNVLTF	TGTGCCAGCAGCCCCCGACAGGGTGACAACGTCCTGACTTTC
TRBV9	.	TRBJ1-2	13	many	CASSVGGNVGYTF	TGTGCCAGCAGCGTAGGTGGCAACGTTGGCTACACCTTC
TRBV25-1	.	TRBJ1-1	15	few	CASTEGNTWNTEAFF	TGTGCCAGCACCGAAGGTAACACCTGGAACACTGAAGCTTTCTTT
TRBV6-6	.	TRBJ1-1	16	.	CASSYSDAGFLSGAFF	TGTGCCAGCAGTTACTCGGATGCAGGATTTTTATCCGGAGCTTTCTTT
TRBV30	.	TRBJ2-4	14	once	CAWRLQGAKNIQYF	TGTGCCTGGAGATTACAGGGTGCCAAAAACATTCAGTACTTC
TRBV5-1	TRBD1	TRBJ2-1	15	few	CASSPGQGSYNEQFF	TGCGCCAGCAGCCCCGGACAGGGGTCCTACAATGAGCAGTTCTTC
TRBV2	.	TRBJ1-1	13	.	CASIQYQDTEAFF	TGTGCCAGCATTCAGTATCAGGACACTGAAGCTTTCTTT
TRBV4-2	TRBD2	TRBJ2-7	16	few	CASSQWAGGNSYEQYF	TGTGCCAGCAGCCAATGGGCGGGAGGGAACTCCTACGAGCAGTACTTC
TRBV5-6	.	TRBJ1-3	15	few	CASSLGWSSGNTIYF	TGTGCCAGCAGCTTGGGTTGGAGCTCTGGAAACACCATATATTTT
TRBV29-1	.	TRBJ1-6	15	many	CSVKEEGLENSPLHF	TGCAGCGTGAAGGAGGAGGGGTTGGAGAATTCACCCCTCCACTTT
TRBV7-2	TRBD2	TRBJ2-1	15	few	CASSPTSALYNEQFF	TGTGCCAGCAGCCCGACTAGCGCGCTTTACAATGAGCAGTTCTTC
TRBV7-9	.	TRBJ1-5	18	.	CASSSAVDRLSSNQPQHF	TGTGCCAGCAGCTCCGCGGTCGACAGGCTAAGTAGCAATCAGCCCCAGCATTTT
TRBV5-1	.	TRBJ2-3	13	few	CASALGGTDTQYF	TGCGCCAGCGCGCTGGGCGGCACAGATACGCAGTATTTT
TRBV7-2	.	TRBJ1-5	15	few	CASSFGDRTNQPQHF	TGTGCCAGCAGCTTCGGAGACAGAACCAATCAGCCCCAGCATTTT
TRBV30	TRBD1	TRBJ1-3	13	.	CAWSATGGHTIYF	TGTGCCTGGAGTGCGACAGGGGGCCACACCATATATTTT
TRBV11-2	.	TRBJ1-3	15	few	CASSLDPGKGNTIYF	TGTGCCAGCAGCTTAGATCCAGGGAAGGGAAACACCATATATTTT
TRBV7-8	TRBD2	TRBJ2-3	17	many	CASSGTHWTSFADTQYF	TGTGCCAGCAGCGGGACTCACTGGACTAGCTTTGCAGATACGCAGTATTTT
TRBV7-2	.	TRBJ1-1	16	few	CASSPPPLATATQAFF	TGTGCCAGCAGCCCCCCGCCATTGGCGACAGCCACTCAAGCTTTCTTT
TRBV5-6	TRBD2	TRBJ2-5	17	.	CASRSLRGLAGMETQYF	TGTGCCAGCAGATCACTGAGGGGACTAGCGGGGATGGAGACCCAGTACTTC
TRBV19	.	TRBJ1-1	11	few	CASRVDTEAFF	TGTGCCAGCAGGGTAGACACTGAAGCTTTCTTT
TRBV11-2	.	TRBJ2-6	16	.	CASSLSLISGANVLTF	TGTGCCAGCAGCTTAAGTTTAATCTCTGGGGCCAACGTCCTGACTTTC
TRBV27	.	TRBJ2-3	14	few	CASSLWGNTDTQYF	TGTGCCAGCAGTTTATGGGGGAACACAGATACGCAGTATTTT
TRBV4-3	.	TRBJ1-1	14	few	CASSQDHTNTEAFF	TGCGCCAGCAGCCAAGATCATACTAACACTGAAGCTTTCTTT
TRBV4-3	.	TRBJ1-2	14	.	CASSQLREGYGYTF	TGCGCCAGCAGCCAATTAAGGGAGGGCTATGGCTACACCTTC
TRBV5-6	.	TRBJ1-5	15	.	CASSPRRGYNQPQHF	TGTGCCAGCAGTCCCCGTCGCGGGTACAATCAGCCCCAGCATTTT
TRBV12-5	.	TRBJ1-5	14	.	CASGLGGSNQPQHF	TGTGCTAGTGGTTTGGGCGGAAGCAATCAGCCCCAGCATTTT
TRBV5-1	TRBD2	TRBJ2-1	15	few	CASSLGLAGANEQFF	TGCGCCAGCAGCTTGGGGCTAGCGGGAGCCAATGAGCAGTTCTTC
TRBV4-3	TRBD2	TRBJ2-1	16	.	CASSQEIGGGAAEQFF	TGCGCCAGCAGCCAAGAAATCGGCGGGGGGGCCGCTGAGCAGTTCTTC
TRBV29-1	.	TRBJ2-3	14	.	CSVEDPGAGDTQYF	TGCAGCGTTGAAGATCCAGGGGCCGGAGATACGCAGTATTTT
TRBV6-6	TRBD2	TRBJ2-1	15	.	CAISDSSGRYNEQFF	TGTGCCATCAGTGATTCGAGCGGGAGGTACAATGAGCAGTTCTTC